These 26 T cell receptor beta chains came from one sample sequenced in a study of blood T cell repertoires in COVID-19. Repertoires were generated with immunoSEQ multiplex PCR, while TCRdb's copy carries only in-frame clones and drops some. The table includes 200,000 or so clones, roughly 80% detected once. Input material: peripheral blood. These receptors were obtained from a woman aged 60-70 years with acute or convalescent COVID-19.

Turning to this clone: Other nucleotide sequences from this sample produce the same CDR3. The chain links TRBV25-1 to TRBJ1-4; a weak D match, TRBD1 (6 bases). The CDR3 sequence is 14 residues long. The germline V gene has CDR1 MGHDK and CDR2 SYGVNS. The ends were cut back, 2 bases at V and 5 bases at J, with 9 bases in the middle. The CDR3 nucleotides are TGTGCCAGCAGTGAAACAGGGCCAAATGAAAAACTGTTTTTT. Residues: CASSETGPNEKLFF.

V is TRBV9 and J is TRBJ2-3; D ambiguous. The CDR3 has 15 residues. V lost 0 bases, J lost 0 bases, and 8 bases lay in between. CDR1 is SGDLS, CDR2 YYNGEE, per germline. The CDR3 DNA reads as TGTGCCAGCAGCGTAGGGAGCAGCAGCACAGATACGCAGTATTTT. This gives the protein CASSVGSSSTDTQYF. The variable domain in full, with the rest retrieved from reference TRBV9 and TRBJ2-3, is DSGVTQTPKHLITATGQRVTLRCSPRSGDLSVYWYQQSLDQGLQFLIQYYNGEERAKGNILERFSAQQFPDLHSELNLSSLELGDSALYFCASSVGSSSTDTQYFGPGTRLTVL.

CDR3 amino acids: CASSEGTGGAYSNQPQHF. The CDR3 bases are TGTGCCAGCAGCGAAGGGACAGGGGGAGCTTATAGCAATCAGCCCCAGCATTTT. The genes are TRBV7-8 and TRBJ1-5; 11 nucleotides line up with TRBD1. V dropped 5 bases and J dropped 0; count of bases not matched to a gene: 9. The CDR3 runs 18 residues. The germline V gene has CDR1 SGHVS and CDR2 FQNEAQ.

A word on this clone: Germline and junction disagree at one end, which may indicate a read error. V and J are TRBV9 and TRBJ1-1, with 8 bases aligning to TRBD1. Germline V CDR1 and CDR2: SGDLS, YYNGEE. CDR3 length equals 14 residues. CDR3 in amino acids: CARSGGQGATEAFF. CDR3 DNA sequence: TGTGCCCGCAGCGGGGGGCAGGGGGCAACTGAAGCTTTCTTT.

This clone came up once. The gene calls are TRBV28 and TRBJ2-3; 9 bases agree with TRBD2. V gave up 2 bases and J gave up 5 bases; unmatched junction bases: 5. Per germline, CDR1 MDHEN and CDR2 SYDVKM. The CDR3 is 15 amino acids. Here the CDR3 reads CASSLLAGRIDTQYF. The DNA of the CDR3 is TGTGCCAGCAGTTTACTAGCGGGGCGAATAGATACGCAGTATTTT.

V is TRBV19 and J is TRBJ2-1; 8 bases align to TRBD2. Germline CDR1 LNHDA, CDR2 SQIVND (reference sequence). The CDR3 length is 16 residues. After removal of 3 bases from V and 6 bases from J, the junction contained 10 bases not matched to a gene. CDR3 loop: CASSILSGLGGNEQFF. CDR3 bases: TGTGCCAGTAGTATCCTATCGGGACTAGGAGGCAATGAGCAGTTCTTC.

This clone occurred once. This chain connects TRBV4-2 to TRBJ1-2, with D tentatively TRBD1 (5 bases). Germline V lookup: CDR1 LGHNA, CDR2 YNFKEQ. The CDR3 is made up of 19 amino acids. The V gene lost 0 bases and the J gene lost 0 bases, with 20 bases spanning the gap. CDR3 coding DNA: TGTGCCAGCAGCCAAGAGGTTCGGGGAGGTACGACAGCTAACTATGGCTACACCTTC. Its protein product is CASSQEVRGGTTANYGYTF.

The chain combines TRBV30 with TRBJ1-1, with TRBD1 identical over 9 bases. The length of the CDR3 is 14 residues. CDR1 GTSNPN and CDR2 SVGIG come from the germline V gene (reference sequence). J gave up 3 bases and V 2 bases, and 4 bases lay outside the gene matches. CDR3 DNA: TGTGCCTGGAGTTTTGACAGGGGGTACACTGAAGCTTTCTTT. Translated: CAWSFDRGYTEAFF.

This clone was found once. The chain couples TRBV9 to TRBJ2-7, with TRBD2 as a possible D gene (5 bases). V was pared by 2 bases and J by 4 bases, with 16 bases between. Germline values: CDR1 SGDLS, CDR2 YYNGEE. This CDR3 is built from 15 residues. CDR3 sequence: CASSVGGGPLYEQYF. In DNA, the CDR3 is TGTGCCAGCAGCGTTGGAGGCGGCCCACTTTACGAGCAGTACTTC.

The chain couples TRBV6-5 to TRBJ1-5, with 9 nucleotides matching TRBD1. The CDR3 covers 15 residues. V was clipped by 5 bases and J by 15 bases; unmatched bases: 17. In germline, CDR1 is MNHEY, CDR2 SVGAGI. CDR3 DNA: TGTGCCAGCAGTAAGGATCCCGGGACAGGGCCCATACGGCATTTT. Translating it yields CASSKDPGTGPIRHF.

This clone came up a few times. The V gene is TRBV27, the J gene TRBJ1-6; maybe TRBD1 (5 bases). Germline values: CDR1 MNHEY, CDR2 SMNVEV (reference sequence). This CDR3 spans 15 amino acids. Trimming shortened V by 3 bases and J by 6 bases, and 12 bases separated the two germline ends. The CDR3 DNA sequence: TGTGCCAGCAGTTTTAGGAGGGGTGCTAATTCACCCCTCCACTTT. It is translated as CASSFRRGANSPLHF.

The V and J genes are TRBV29-1 and TRBJ1-1; D unclear. V lost 0 bases, J lost 3 bases, and 8 bases lay in between. Per the germline V gene, CDR1 is SQVTM and CDR2 is ANQGSEA. The CDR3 is 13 amino acids. In DNA, the CDR3 is TGCAGCGTTGAAGAGAATAGCTACACTGAAGCTTTCTTT. It translates to CSVEENSYTEAFF.

The chain links TRBV27 to TRBJ1-4; no firm D call. This CDR3 comprises 14 residues. Germline V lookup: CDR1 MNHEY, CDR2 SMNVEV (reference sequence). V was trimmed by 6 bases and J by 7 bases, leaving 15 bases between them. The CDR3 DNA sequence: TGTGCCAGCAGCTTGGATAGGTGGGCTGAAAAACTGTTTTTT. Residues: CASSLDRWAEKLFF.

The rearrangement joins TRBV5-8 to TRBJ1-6, with TRBD1 matching 7 bases. Losses at the gene ends were 4 bases for V and 0 bases for J; bases not matched to a gene: 1. The CDR3 sequence is 15 residues long. In germline, CDR1 is SGHTS, CDR2 YDEGEE. CDR3 loop: CASSGDSSYNSPLHF. The CDR3 nucleotides are TGTGCCAGCAGCGGGGACAGCTCCTATAATTCACCCCTCCACTTT.

J is TRBJ2-7 and V is TRBV5-1, with 7 bases aligning to TRBD1. Unmatched junction bases numbered 5, after V lost 3 bases and J lost 2 bases. Germline CDR1 reads SGHRS; CDR2 reads YFSETQ. CDR3 length equals 14 residues. For the CDR3, the DNA is TGCGCCAGCAGCTGGGACAGCGTAGCCTACGAGCAGTACTTC. Translation gives CASSWDSVAYEQYF.

This clone appeared a few times. The chain uses TRBV18 and TRBJ1-2; 7 nucleotides match TRBD1. CDR1 and CDR2 from the germline V gene are KGHSH and LQKENI. This CDR3 has 17 amino acids. V was pared by 3 bases and J by 4 bases, with 14 bases of the junction left unmatched. The CDR3 reads CASSPSQGQAHGYGYTF. As DNA, the CDR3 is TGTGCCAGCTCACCGAGCCAAGGACAGGCCCATGGCTATGGCTACACCTTC.

V usage is TRBV5-1 and J usage is TRBJ2-1; TRBD2 might be the D (7 bases). Trimming took off 1 base at V and 0 bases at J, with 14 bases between the two ends. In germline, CDR1 is SGHRS, CDR2 YFSETQ. The CDR3 contains 17 residues. The CDR3 DNA is TGCGCCAGCAGCTTGCACCCGGGGGGCTTCTCCTACAATGAGCAGTTCTTC. Translated: CASSLHPGGFSYNEQFF.

The chain employs TRBV6-6 and TRBJ2-5; 9 bases fit TRBD1. The CDR3 runs to 14 residues. The J segment lost 9 bases and the V segment lost 6 bases, leaving 11 bases of the junction unmatched. Germline CDR1 reads MNHNY; CDR2 reads SVGAGI (reference sequence). The CDR3 reads CASRTGQGIESQYF. CDR3 in DNA: TGTGCCAGCAGGACCGGACAGGGGATTGAATCCCAGTACTTC.

This chain uses TRBV5-1 with TRBJ2-1; 10 nucleotides line up with TRBD2. The CDR3 spans 14 residues. The V segment lost 1 base and the J segment 9 bases; nucleotides outside the gene matches: 4. CDR1 is SGHRS, CDR2 YFSETQ, per germline. The CDR3 DNA reads as TGCGCCAGCAGCTTGAGCGGGGGGGCCCCTGAGCAGTTCTTC. This gives the protein CASSLSGGAPEQFF.

This clone was seen a single time. The rearrangement joins TRBV5-5 to TRBJ2-1; tentative D call: TRBD2 (6 bases). V shed 2 bases and J shed 2 bases, with 11 bases lying between them. Germline CDR1 is SGHKS and CDR2 is YYEKEE (reference sequence). CDR3 length equals 15 residues. The DNA of the CDR3 is TGTGCCAGCAGCTTTCTGCGGGGAGCCTACAATGAGCAGTTCTTC. Amino acid sequence: CASSFLRGAYNEQFF.

The chain uses TRBV4-1 and TRBJ2-6; D remains ambiguous. The V and J ends lost 1 base and 0 bases respectively, with 7 bases between them. CDR3 size: 16 residues. CDR1 is MGHRA, CDR2 YSYEKL, per germline. The CDR3 DNA follows: TGCGCCAGCAGCCAAGGCCTATCCTCTGGGGCCAACGTCCTGACTTTC. Residues: CASSQGLSSGANVLTF.

The chain uses TRBV25-1 and TRBJ1-6, with no clear D. In germline, CDR1 is MGHDK, CDR2 SYGVNS. Trimming stripped 0 bases from V and 9 bases from J, with 6 bases between. CDR3 length: 13 residues. The CDR3 sequence is CASSEYRSSPLHF. The CDR3 region has the DNA TGTGCCAGCAGTGAATATCGGAGTTCACCCCTCCACTTT.

The rearrangement links TRBV5-4 to TRBJ2-7; 9 bases agree with TRBD1. The CDR3 has 15 amino acids. CDR1 is SGHNT, CDR2 YYREEE, per germline (reference sequence). Losses at the gene ends were 3 bases for V and 3 bases for J; bases not matched to a gene: 7. The CDR3 coding sequence is TGTGCCAGCAGCTCGGCCGGGACAGGGTACTACGAGCAGTACTTC. It yields the protein CASSSAGTGYYEQYF. Supplemented by reference TRBV5-4 and TRBJ2-7, the full variable domain reads ETGVTQSPTHLIKTRGQQVTLRCSSQSGHNTVSWYQQALGQGPQFIFQYYREEENGRGNFPPRFSGLQFPNYSSELNVNALELDDSALYLCASSSAGTGYYEQYFGPGTRLTVT.

This clone occurred once. The chain couples TRBV25-1 to TRBJ1-2; weak D call: TRBD1 (5 bases). The germline V gene has CDR1 MGHDK and CDR2 SYGVNS. Trimming took off 5 bases at V and 6 bases at J, with 7 bases between the two ends. CDR3 length: 11 amino acids. The CDR3 spells CASSRGDGYTF. For the CDR3, the DNA is TGTGCCAGCAGTAGGGGCGATGGCTACACCTTC.

This chain links TRBV18 with TRBJ1-1; perhaps TRBD1 as D (5 bases). This CDR3 is 13 amino acids long. Germline V gene sequence: CDR1 KGHSH, CDR2 LQKENI. Deletions cut 0 bases from V and 10 bases from J, with 12 bases between. CDR3 sequence (DNA): TGTGCCAGCTCACCACCATCGGGGGATAGAGCTTTCTTT. As protein: CASSPPSGDRAFF.

As to this clone: Other DNA variants within this sample encode the same CDR3. J is TRBJ1-6 and V is TRBV7-9; D is perhaps TRBD1 (5 bases). From germline, CDR1 is SEHNR and CDR2 FQNEAQ (reference sequence). V was cut by 1 base and J by 7 bases, with 5 bases left in between. The CDR3 covers 13 residues. The CDR3 DNA follows: TGTGCCAGCAGCTTAGAGGGGAATTCACCCCTCCACTTT. Its translation: CASSLEGNSPLHF.